This T cell receptor (beta chain) was found in a study of OX40 agonist ivuxolimab in advanced cancers. Profiled with immunoSEQ multiplex PCR; TCRdb holds only in-frame clones, not every one. The sample has about 73,000 clones, roughly four fifths seen once. This clone was found a few times. V was clipped by 2 bases and J by 8 bases, with 9 bases between them. The germline V gene has CDR1 SNHLY and CDR2 FYNNEI. The CDR3 has 12 amino acids. The chain joins TRBV2 to TRBJ1-2; D unclear. The specimen comprised CD4+ or CD8+ T cells sorted from blood, sampled in a trial of the OX40 agonist ivuxolimab. The clonotype was recovered from an adult with an advanced solid tumor such as melanoma, head and neck, liver or kidney cancer. The CDR3 reads CASSERIAGYTF. CDR3 nucleotide sequence: TGTGCCAGCAGTGAAAGAATAGCGGGCTACACCTTC.